The present T cell receptor (beta chain) was sequenced within a study of CD8+ T cells in alopecia areata. Overall study: Tofacitinib administration to treated patients was oral, at 5 to 10 mg twice daily.

There are many counts of this clone. Extraction of RNA preceded its reverse transcription into cDNA, which served as the sequencing template. Clones were read by immunoSEQ multiplex PCR, and TCRdb kept only the in-frame ones, dropping some. Of some 98,000 clones listed, around 60% are singletons. As for treatment: oral pan-JAK inhibitor, 5-10 mg twice daily. From germline, CDR1 is SEHNR and CDR2 FQNEAQ (reference sequence). Trimming removed 5 bases at V and 4 bases at J, with 17 bases between. This CDR3 is 15 amino acids long. The V gene is TRBV7-9, the J gene TRBJ1-1; D not resolved. The sample was CD8+ T cells sorted from blood, taken at week 4, from a patient treated with tofacitinib. The sequence was collected from a human donor with alopecia areata. CDR3 protein: CASSGVSPHFTEAFF. The DNA for the CDR3 is TGTGCCAGCAGCGGCGTCAGTCCCCACTTCACTGAAGCTTTCTTT. Filled out from reference TRBV7-9 and TRBJ1-1, the complete variable domain reads DTGVSQNPRHKITKRGQNVTFRCDPISEHNRLYWYRQTLGQGPEFLTYFQNEAQLEKSRLLSDRFSAERPKGSFSTLEIQRTEQGDSAMYLCASSGVSPHFTEAFFGQGTRLTVV.